These 11 T cell receptor beta chains came from one sample sequenced in a study of cytomegalovirus exposure and HLA in healthy donors. The study ran its PCR with 60 Vbeta and 13 Jbeta primers. Assay: immunoSEQ multiplex PCR; the TCRdb copy retains only in-frame clones and omits some. Here the sample table reports tens of thousands of clones. Sequences were obtained from PBMCs. Receptors originate from a man aged 18 to 29 in good health and CMV-seropositive.

To note about this clone: As the CDR3 is not closed by the conserved phenylalanine or tryptophan, this likely results from a read error. The chain links TRBV28 to TRBJ1-1; D gene uncertain. Germline-derived CDR1 and CDR2 are MDHEN and SYDVKM. This CDR3 is 16 amino acids long. V lost 2 bases and J lost 3, with 16 bases in between. The CDR3 loop is CASSLLWGRKDTEAFS. DNA of the CDR3: TGTGCCAGCAGTTTACTATGGGGAAGGAAGGACACTGAAGCTTTCTCT.

This rearrangement joins TRBV4-2 to TRBJ1-1; D might be TRBD1 (6 bases). Germline CDR1 LGHNA, CDR2 YNFKEQ. The CDR3 consists of 16 residues. The V and J ends lost 0 bases and 4 bases respectively, with 15 bases between them. CDR3 bases: TGTGCCAGCAGCCAAGATCAGACAGGATCCAGCACTGAAGCTTTCTTT. This translates into CASSQDQTGSSTEAFF.

The gene calls are TRBV2 and TRBJ1-2; TRBD1 is a possible D gene (5 bases). The length of the CDR3 is 15 residues. Deletions cut 7 bases from V and 8 bases from J, with 23 bases between. CDR1 SNHLY and CDR2 FYNNEI come from the germline V gene. CDR3 nucleotides: TGTGCCAGCATCCCCCGGGTAAGGGGCGTTTACGGCTACACCTTC. It yields the protein CASIPRVRGVYGYTF.

The J gene is TRBJ2-7, the V gene TRBV6-5; possibly TRBD2 for D (6 bases). Trimming took 5 bases from V and 1 from J, leaving 9 bases between them. The CDR3 spans 13 residues. The germline V gene has CDR1 MNHEY and CDR2 SVGAGI. For the CDR3, the DNA is TGTGCCAGCAGTAAGGGACTTTCCTACGAGCAGTACTTC. It is translated as CASSKGLSYEQYF.

The chain couples TRBV21-1 to TRBJ2-5; TRBD1, the table's D call, lacks a check against the DNA. The J call may be in error: the DNA end matches TRBJ2-7 better. TRBV21-1 is noted as a pseudogene. This CDR3 comprises 15 residues. CDR3 DNA: TGTGCCAGCAGCAAAAAGAACAGGGTCCCCTACGAGCAGTACTTC. It yields the protein CASSKKNRVPYEQYF.

This chain connects TRBV2 to TRBJ2-3, with D maybe TRBD2 (6 bases). In germline, CDR1 is SNHLY, CDR2 FYNNEI. This CDR3 has 14 amino acids. V gave up 5 bases and J gave up 0 bases, with 9 bases separating them. For the CDR3, the DNA is TGTGCCAGCAGTCGGGAGCCGAGCACAGATACGCAGTATTTT. Protein product: CASSREPSTDTQYF.

This chain links TRBV29-1 with TRBJ1-1; possibly TRBD1 for D (6 bases). V dropped 8 bases and J dropped 4 bases, with 23 bases sitting between them. The CDR3 is made up of 15 amino acids. Looked up from germline, CDR1 is SQVTM and CDR2 is ANQGSEA. The CDR3 loop is CSTERGGGGSTEAFF. The DNA of the CDR3 is TGCAGCACAGAAAGGGGGGGCGGAGGGAGCACTGAAGCTTTCTTT. Combining the CDR3 with reference TRBV29-1 and TRBJ1-1 gives the whole variable domain SAVISQKPSRDICQRGTSLTIQCQVDSQVTMMFWYRQQPGQSLTLIATANQGSEATYESGFVIDKFPISRPNLTFSTLTVSNMSPEDSSIYLCSTERGGGGSTEAFFGQGTRLTVV.

The rearrangement links TRBV7-9 to TRBJ2-1; possible D gene TRBD2, 5 bases. This CDR3 comprises 17 residues. Trimming shortened V by 6 bases and J by 2 bases, and 20 bases separated the two germline ends. CDR1 and CDR2 (germline): SEHNR, FQNEAQ (reference sequence). This chain's CDR3 is CASSTIGGEYPYNEQFF. DNA of the CDR3: TGTGCCAGCAGTACAATCGGAGGAGAATACCCCTACAATGAGCAGTTCTTC. The full variable domain, its missing parts supplied by reference TRBV7-9 and TRBJ2-1, is DTGVSQNPRHKITKRGQNVTFRCDPISEHNRLYWYRQTLGQGPEFLTYFQNEAQLEKSRLLSDRFSAERPKGSFSTLEIQRTEQGDSAMYLCASSTIGGEYPYNEQFFGPGTRLTVL.

This chain joins TRBV27 and TRBJ1-1; 7 bases are shared with TRBD1. The germline gives CDR1 MNHEY, CDR2 SMNVEV (reference sequence). V was pared by 6 bases and J by 4 bases, with 5 bases of the junction left unmatched. There are 13 residues in the CDR3. Here the CDR3 DNA reads TGTGCCAGCAGCAGGGGGTTCGGCACTGAAGCTTTCTTT. It codes for CASSRGFGTEAFF.

The CDR3 is CASSLIRGINEQFF. DNA for the CDR3: TGTGCCAGCAGCCTGATTCGGGGGATTAATGAGCAGTTCTTC. The rearrangement links TRBV11-3 to TRBJ2-1; a possible D gene is TRBD2 (6 bases). Trimming cost V 5 bases and J 7 bases, with 15 bases left between them. CDR3 length: 14 residues. CDR1 is SGHNT, CDR2 YENEEA, per germline. Filled out from reference TRBV11-3 and TRBJ2-1, the complete variable domain reads EAGVVQSPRYKIIEKKQPVAFWCNPISGHNTLYWYLQNLGQGPELLIRYENEEAVDDSQLPKDRFSAERLKGVDSTLKIQPAELGDSAVYLCASSLIRGINEQFFGPGTRLTVL.

V is TRBV6-5 and J is TRBJ1-4, with TRBD1 as a possible D gene (5 bases). Per the germline V gene, CDR1 is MNHEY and CDR2 is SVGAGI. The ends were cut back, 6 bases at V and 8 bases at J, with 16 bases in the middle. CDR3 length: 14 residues. This CDR3 reads CASSISGYGEKLFF. The CDR3 DNA is TGTGCCAGCAGCATCTCAGGGTATGGAGAAAAACTGTTTTTT.